Sequencing of this TCR beta chain was carried out in a study of blood T cell repertoires in COVID-19. About the research overall: The origin of the acute and convalescent COVID-19 samples was the United States, Italy and Spain. Sources were T cells, B-cell-depleted T cells, or PBMCs; the material itself was cDNA or gDNA.

Original data processing: Estimation of nucleated cell counts was performed using reference gene primer amplification. The data were produced by immunoSEQ multiplex PCR, yet TCRdb's version contains in-frame clones alone and is incomplete. V and J calls and clone size are given by that table; D and trimming were obtained from the DNA. The data contain approximately 140,000 clones, approximately 80% of them singletons. The sequencing sample was made of peripheral blood. The clonotype comes from a human donor in a cohort sampled during active COVID-19.

DNA for the CDR3: TGTGCCAGCAGTGAACGGGACTCTATAGGCTACACCTTC. This codes for CASSERDSIGYTF. The chain has TRBV2 and TRBJ1-2, with a possible D match to TRBD1 (5 bases). The CDR3 covers 13 residues. Trimming stripped 2 bases from V and 8 bases from J, with 12 bases between. The V gene's germline CDR1 is SNHLY and CDR2 FYNNEI.